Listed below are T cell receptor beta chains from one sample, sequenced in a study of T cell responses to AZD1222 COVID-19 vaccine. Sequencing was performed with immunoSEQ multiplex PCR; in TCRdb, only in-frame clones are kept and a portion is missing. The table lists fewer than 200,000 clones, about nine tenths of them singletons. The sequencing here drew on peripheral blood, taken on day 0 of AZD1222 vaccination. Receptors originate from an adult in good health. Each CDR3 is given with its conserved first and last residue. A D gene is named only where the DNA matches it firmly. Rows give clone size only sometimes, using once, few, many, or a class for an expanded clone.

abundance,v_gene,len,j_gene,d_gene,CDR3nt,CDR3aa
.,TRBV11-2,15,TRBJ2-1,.,TGTGCCAGCAGCTTCGAGGCGGCGACCTACAATGAGCAGTTCTTC,CASSFEAATYNEQFF
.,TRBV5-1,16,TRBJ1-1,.,TGCGCCAGCAGCTTGGTTCCTGATACCATGAACACTGAAGCTTTCTTT,CASSLVPDTMNTEAFF
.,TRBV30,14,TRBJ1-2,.,TGTGCCTGGAGGGCCCCACCCGCTAACTATGGCTACACCTTC,CAWRAPPANYGYTF
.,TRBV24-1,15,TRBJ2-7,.,TGTGCCACCAGTGACGGCGGCAGGGGAGTCAACGAGCAGTACTTC,CATSDGGRGVNEQYF
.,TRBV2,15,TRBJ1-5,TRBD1,TGTGCCAGCAGCCTGGACAGGGGGATAGGACAGCCCCAGCATTTT,CASSLDRGIGQPQHF
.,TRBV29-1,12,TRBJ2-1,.,TGCAGCGTTTCTATGGAGTCTAATGAGCAGTTCTTC,CSVSMESNEQFF
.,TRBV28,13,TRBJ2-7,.,TGTGCCATCTGGGACCGTAATACGGGGGAGCAGTACTTC,CAIWDRNTGEQYF
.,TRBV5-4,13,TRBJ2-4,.,TGTGCCAGCAGCTTGGACTACAAAAACATTCAGTACTTC,CASSLDYKNIQYF
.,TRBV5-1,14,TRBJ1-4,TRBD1,TGCGCCAGCAGCAGACAGGGTAATAATGAAAAACTGTTTTTT,CASSRQGNNEKLFF
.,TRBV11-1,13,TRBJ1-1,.,TGTGCCAGCAGCTCGACAGGGAACACTGAAGCTTTCTTT,CASSSTGNTEAFF
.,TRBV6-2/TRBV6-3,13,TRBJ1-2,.,TGTGCCAGCAGTTCTCCCCAATCCTATGGCTACACCTTC,CASSSPQSYGYTF
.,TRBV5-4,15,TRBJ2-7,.,TGTGCCAGCAGCTTCGCTAGCACCCGGGGGCACGAGCAGTACTTC,CASSFASTRGHEQYF
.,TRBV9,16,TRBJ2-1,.,TGTGCCAGCAGCGTAGGGATGGCGCGGGGATACAATGAGCAGTTCTTC,CASSVGMARGYNEQFF
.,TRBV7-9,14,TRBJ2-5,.,TGTGCCAGCAGCTTAGAAGGGATCCAAGAGACCCAGTACTTC,CASSLEGIQETQYF
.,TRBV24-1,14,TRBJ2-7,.,TGTGCCACCAGTGATTTGGGACAAACCTACGAGCAGTACTTC,CATSDLGQTYEQYF
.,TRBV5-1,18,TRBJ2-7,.,TGCGCCAGCAGCTCCCAGCCCGGGGGGCGCTTTAGCTCCTACGAGCAGTACTTC,CASSSQPGGRFSSYEQYF
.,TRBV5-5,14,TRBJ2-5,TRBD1,TGTGCCAGCAGCTCTTCGGGACAGCAAGAGACCCAGTACTTC,CASSSSGQQETQYF
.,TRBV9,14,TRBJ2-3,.,TGTGCCAGCAGCTCTCGGACAGGCACAGATACGCAGTATTTT,CASSSRTGTDTQYF
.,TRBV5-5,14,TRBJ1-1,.,TGTGCCAGCAGCTTGCACCCAAAAGGCCCTGAAGCTTTCTTT,CASSLHPKGPEAFF
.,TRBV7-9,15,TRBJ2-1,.,TGTGCCAGCAGCTTAACTCTCAGCTCCTACAATGAGCAGTTCTTC,CASSLTLSSYNEQFF
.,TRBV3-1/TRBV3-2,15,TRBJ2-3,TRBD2,TGTGCCAGCAGCCACTTAGCGGGAGGCACAGATACGCAGTATTTT,CASSHLAGGTDTQYF
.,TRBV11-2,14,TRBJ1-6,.,TGTGCCAGCAGCCTGAGGACAGCCAATTCACCCCTCCACTTT,CASSLRTANSPLHF
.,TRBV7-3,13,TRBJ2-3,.,TGTGCCAGCAGCTTAAGACCCACAGATACGCAGTATTTT,CASSLRPTDTQYF
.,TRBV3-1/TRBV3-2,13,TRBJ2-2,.,TGTGCCAGCAGCCTTTATGAAGCCGGGGAGCTGTTTTTT,CASSLYEAGELFF
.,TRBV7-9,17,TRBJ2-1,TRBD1,TGTGCCAGCACCTACGAATTCGGGACAGGTCCTTACAATGAGCAGTTCTTC,CASTYEFGTGPYNEQFF
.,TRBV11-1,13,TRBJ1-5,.,TGTGCCAGCAGCTTAGCCCCTAATCAGCCCCAGCATTTT,CASSLAPNQPQHF
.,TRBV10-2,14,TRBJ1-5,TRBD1,TGCGCCAGCAGCCCCGACAGGGAAGGACAGCCCCAGCATTTT,CASSPDREGQPQHF
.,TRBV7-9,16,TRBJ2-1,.,TGTGCCAGCAGCAAAAGGCCTCTTAGCTCCTACAATGAGCAGTTCTTC,CASSKRPLSSYNEQFF
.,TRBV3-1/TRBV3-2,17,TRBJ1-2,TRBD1,TGTGCCAGCAGACTCTCCCGCCGGAACAGGGGGATGTATGGCTACACCTTC,CASRLSRRNRGMYGYTF
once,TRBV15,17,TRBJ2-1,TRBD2,TGTGCCACCAGCTTTCGCGGACTAGTAGGGTTCAAGAATGAGCAGTTCTTC,CATSFRGLVGFKNEQFF
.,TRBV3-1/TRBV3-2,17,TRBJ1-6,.,TGTGCCAGCAGCCAAGATCGCCCAGGGACTAGGTTTTCACCCCTCCACTTT,CASSQDRPGTRFSPLHF
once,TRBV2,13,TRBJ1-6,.,TGTGCCAGCAGTGAACAGGGCAGTTCACCCCTCCACTTT,CASSEQGSSPLHF
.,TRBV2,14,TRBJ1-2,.,TGTGCCAGCTGGACCCTGAGACAGAACTATGGCTACACCTTC,CASWTLRQNYGYTF